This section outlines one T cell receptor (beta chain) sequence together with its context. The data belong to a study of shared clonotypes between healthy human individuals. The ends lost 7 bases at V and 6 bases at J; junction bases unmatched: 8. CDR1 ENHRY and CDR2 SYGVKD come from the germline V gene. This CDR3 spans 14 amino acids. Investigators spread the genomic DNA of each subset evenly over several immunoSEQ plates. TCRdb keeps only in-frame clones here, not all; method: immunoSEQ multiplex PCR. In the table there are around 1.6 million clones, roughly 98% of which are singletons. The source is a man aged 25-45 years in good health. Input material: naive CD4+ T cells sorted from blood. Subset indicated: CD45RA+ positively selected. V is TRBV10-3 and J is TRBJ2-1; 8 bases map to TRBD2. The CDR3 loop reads CAITGLDVGNEQFF. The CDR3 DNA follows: TGTGCCATCACGGGACTAGATGTGGGCAATGAGCAGTTCTTC.